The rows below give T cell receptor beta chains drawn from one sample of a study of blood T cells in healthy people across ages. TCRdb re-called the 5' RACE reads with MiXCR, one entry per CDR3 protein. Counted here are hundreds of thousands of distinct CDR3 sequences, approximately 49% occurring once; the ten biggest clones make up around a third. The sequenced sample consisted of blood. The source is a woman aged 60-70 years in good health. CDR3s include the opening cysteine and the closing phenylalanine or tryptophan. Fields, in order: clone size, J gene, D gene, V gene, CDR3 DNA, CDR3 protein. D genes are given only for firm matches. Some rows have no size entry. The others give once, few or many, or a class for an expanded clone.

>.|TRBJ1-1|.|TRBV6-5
TGTGCCAGCAGTTACTCGTCGAGTACTATGAACACTGAAGCTTTCTTT
CASSYSSSTMNTEAFF
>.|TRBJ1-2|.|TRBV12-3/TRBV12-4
TGTGCCAGCAGTGTTGTGGGGCCCAACTATGGCTACACCTTC
CASSVVGPNYGYTF
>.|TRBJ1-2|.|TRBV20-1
TGCAGTGCTAGGGTAAACCCCGGGACCAACCACTATGGCTACACCTTC
CSARVNPGTNHYGYTF
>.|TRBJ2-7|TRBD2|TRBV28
TGTGCCAGCAGTTTATTACTAGCGGGAGTCCACGAGCAGTACTTC
CASSLLLAGVHEQYF
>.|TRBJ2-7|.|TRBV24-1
TGTGCCACCAGTGATAACCGGGACTCGGACTACGAGCAGTACTTC
CATSDNRDSDYEQYF
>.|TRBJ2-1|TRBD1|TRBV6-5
TGCGCCAGCAGTTACCAGGGGGCAATGAATGAGCAGTTCTTC
CASSYQGAMNEQFF
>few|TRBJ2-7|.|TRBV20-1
TGCAGTGCTAGAGATCCGAGGGAGCCGAGCTCCTACGAGCAGTACTTC
CSARDPREPSSYEQYF
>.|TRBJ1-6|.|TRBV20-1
TGCAGTGCTAGAGGAGGGGAGGGGAATTCACCCCTCCACTTT
CSARGGEGNSPLHF
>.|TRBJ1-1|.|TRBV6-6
TGTGCCAGCAGTTGGATGACTGAAGCTTTCTTT
CASSWMTEAFF
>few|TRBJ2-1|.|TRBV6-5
TGTGCCAGCAGTTCCCTCCTAGGCTCCTACAATGAGCAGTTCTTC
CASSSLLGSYNEQFF
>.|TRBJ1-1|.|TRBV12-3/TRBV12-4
TGTGCCAGCAGTGTGAAGTCATTAAGGGAGGCTTTCTTT
CASSVKSLREAFF
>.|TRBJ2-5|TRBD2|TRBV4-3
TGCGCCAGCAGCCATTCCGGGACTAGCAACAATGAGCAGTACTTC
CASSHSGTSNNEQYF
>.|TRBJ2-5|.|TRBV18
TGTGCCAGCTCACCCTCAATAAAGACAGGCCGTCAAGAGACCCAGTACTTC
CASSPSIKTGRQETQYF
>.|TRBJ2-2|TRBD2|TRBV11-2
TGTGCCAGCAGCTTAGATGGCGGGAGCCCCGACACCGGGGAGCTGTTTTTT
CASSLDGGSPDTGELFF
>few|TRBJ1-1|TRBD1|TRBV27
TGTGCCAGCAGTATCGGACAGGCCACCACTGAAGCTTTCTTT
CASSIGQATTEAFF
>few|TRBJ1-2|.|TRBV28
TGTGCCAGCAGTTTAACGGGTTTCGGCTACACCTTC
CASSLTGFGYTF
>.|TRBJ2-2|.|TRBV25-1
TGTGCCAGCAGTGAATTTAGGGCCCCGAACACCGGGGAGCTGTTTTTT
CASSEFRAPNTGELFF
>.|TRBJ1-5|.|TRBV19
TGTGCCAGTACCCTGGGGGCCAGTCTAGGGTTCGCAATCAGCCCCCAGCATTTT
CASTLGASLGFAISPQHF
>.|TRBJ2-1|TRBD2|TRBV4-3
TGCGCCAGCAGTTCAAGATCTCTCGCGGGAGATCCGGGCAGTGAGCAGTTCTTC
CASSSRSLAGDPGSEQFF
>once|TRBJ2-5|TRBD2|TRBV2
TGTGCCAGCAGCCACACTAGCGGGAGTAGGAAGGAGACCCAGTACTTC
CASSHTSGSRKETQYF
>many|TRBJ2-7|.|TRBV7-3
TGTGCCAGCAGCTTAGGTCGTGGGGGCTACGAGCAGTACTTC
CASSLGRGGYEQYF
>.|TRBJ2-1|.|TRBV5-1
TGCGCCAGCAGTTATGGAGGGACCGGCGCGACCTACAATGAGCAGTTCTTC
CASSYGGTGATYNEQFF
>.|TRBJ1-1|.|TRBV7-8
TGTGCCAGCAGCGGAAATCAGAGGGGCCAAGCTTTCTTT
CASSGNQRGQAFF
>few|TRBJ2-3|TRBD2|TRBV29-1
TGCAGCGTTGATCTGGTAGCGGGAGTTACAGATACGCAGTATTTT
CSVDLVAGVTDTQYF
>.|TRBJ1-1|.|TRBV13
TGTGCCAGCAGCGCCTACAGGGCCACTGAAGCTTTCTTT
CASSAYRATEAFF
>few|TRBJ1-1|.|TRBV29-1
TGCAGCGTTCGGTCCGGGACAAGCATGAACACTGAAGCTTTCTTT
CSVRSGTSMNTEAFF
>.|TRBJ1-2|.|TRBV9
TGTGCCAGCAGCGTAGCTGCAGCAACTAACTATGGCTACACCTTC
CASSVAAATNYGYTF
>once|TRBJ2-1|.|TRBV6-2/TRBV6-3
TGTGCCAGCAGTATCCTAGGGTATGAGCAGTTCTTC
CASSILGYEQFF
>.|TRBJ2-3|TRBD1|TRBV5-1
TGCGCCAGCAGCCCCGGTGCTAGGACAGGGGATACAGATACGCAGTATTTT
CASSPGARTGDTDTQYF
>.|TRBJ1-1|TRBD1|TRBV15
TGTGCCACCAGCACCGCAGGGAGGGGGCACACTGAAGCTTTCTTT
CATSTAGRGHTEAFF
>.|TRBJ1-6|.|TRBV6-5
TGTGCCAGCAGTTACTCCGAGGCCTTGGACAGAGGGACGGTGGCCCTCCACTTT
CASSYSEALDRGTVALHF
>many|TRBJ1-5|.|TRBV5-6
TGTGCCAGCAGCTTCTTCGGCAGCGGGGGGCTTCAGCCCCAGCATTTT
CASSFFGSGGLQPQHF
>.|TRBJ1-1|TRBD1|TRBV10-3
TGTGCCATCAATGACAGGGAGTGGACTGAAGCTTTCTTT
CAINDREWTEAFF
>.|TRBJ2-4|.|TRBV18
TGTGCCAGCTCACCACCGGGGGATGGCATTCAGTACTTC
CASSPPGDGIQYF
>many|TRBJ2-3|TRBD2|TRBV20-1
TGCAGTGCTAGGCGGGGTAGCGGGGGCACAGATACGCAGTATTTT
CSARRGSGGTDTQYF
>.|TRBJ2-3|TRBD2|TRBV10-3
TGTGCCATGGCCGGGACTAGCGGTTACACAGATACGCAGTATTTT
CAMAGTSGYTDTQYF